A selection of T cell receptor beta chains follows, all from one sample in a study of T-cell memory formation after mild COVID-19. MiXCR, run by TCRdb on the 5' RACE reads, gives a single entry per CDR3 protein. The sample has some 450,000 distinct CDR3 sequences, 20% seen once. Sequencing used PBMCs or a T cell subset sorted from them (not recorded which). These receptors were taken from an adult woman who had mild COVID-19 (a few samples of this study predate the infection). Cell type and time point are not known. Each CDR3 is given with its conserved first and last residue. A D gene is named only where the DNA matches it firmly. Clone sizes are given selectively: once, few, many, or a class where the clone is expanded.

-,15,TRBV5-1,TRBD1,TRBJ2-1,CASSSLARGLDEQFF,TGCGCCAGCAGCTCCTTAGCCAGGGGGCTGGATGAGCAGTTCTTC
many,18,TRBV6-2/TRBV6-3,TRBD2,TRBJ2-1,CASSYDPTSGSAYNEQFF,TGTGCCAGCAGTTACGACCCGACTAGCGGGAGCGCCTACAATGAGCAGTTCTTC
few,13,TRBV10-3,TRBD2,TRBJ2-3,CATLIAGTDTQYF,TGTGCCACCCTAATAGCGGGAACTGATACGCAGTATTTT
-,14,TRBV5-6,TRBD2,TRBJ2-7,CASSFGRGDYEQYF,TGTGCCAGCAGCTTTGGACGGGGGGACTACGAGCAGTACTTC
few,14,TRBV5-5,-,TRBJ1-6,CASSSGPINSPLHF,TGTGCCAGCAGCTCGGGACCGATCAATTCACCCCTCCACTTT
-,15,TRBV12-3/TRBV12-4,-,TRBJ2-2,CASTLLATTTGELFF,TGTGCCAGCACCCTGTTGGCCACTACCACCGGGGAGCTGTTTTTT
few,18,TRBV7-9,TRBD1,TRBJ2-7,CASSSRRLGTGLTYEQYF,TGTGCCAGCAGCTCCCGACGCCTTGGGACAGGGCTAACCTACGAGCAGTACTTC
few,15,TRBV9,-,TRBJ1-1,CASRPSSRSDTEAFF,TGTGCCAGCAGACCATCGAGCCGGTCGGACACTGAAGCTTTCTTT
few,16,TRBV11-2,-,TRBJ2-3,CASSLGRGTTPDTQYF,TGTGCCAGCAGCTTAGGAAGGGGGACCACTCCAGATACGCAGTATTTT
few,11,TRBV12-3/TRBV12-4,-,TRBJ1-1,CASTGAEGAFF,TGTGCCTCCACGGGGGCGGAGGGAGCTTTCTTT
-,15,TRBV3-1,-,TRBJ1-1,CASSRTESLNTEAFF,TGTGCCAGCAGCAGGACGGAAAGTCTTAACACTGAAGCTTTCTTT
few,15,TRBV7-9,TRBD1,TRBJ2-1,CASSLETGGLNEQFF,TGTGCCAGCAGCTTAGAGACAGGGGGTTTGAATGAGCAGTTCTTC
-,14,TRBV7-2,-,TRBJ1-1,CASSLPRTNTEAFF,TGTGCCAGCAGCTTACCCCGCACGAACACTGAAGCTTTCTTT
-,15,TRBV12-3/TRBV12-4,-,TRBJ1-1,CASSLARGLGTEAFF,TGTGCCAGCAGTTTAGCGCGGGGCTTGGGCACTGAAGCTTTCTTT
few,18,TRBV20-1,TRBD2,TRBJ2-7,CSASFGTSGSSFGYEQYF,TGCAGTGCTAGTTTCGGGACTAGCGGGAGTAGTTTCGGTTACGAGCAGTACTTC
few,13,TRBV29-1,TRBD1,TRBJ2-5,CSAMTGAGETQYF,TGCAGCGCCATGACAGGGGCAGGGGAGACCCAGTACTTC
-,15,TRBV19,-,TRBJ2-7,CASSIGPSISYEQYF,TGTGCCAGTAGTATAGGACCGAGTATCTCCTACGAGCAGTACTTC
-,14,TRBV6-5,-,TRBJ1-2,CASSSDRTNYGYTF,TGTGCCAGCAGCAGCGACAGGACCAACTATGGCTACACCTTC
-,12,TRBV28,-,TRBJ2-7,CASTLGLREQYF,TGTGCCAGCACCCTGGGGCTCCGTGAGCAGTACTTC
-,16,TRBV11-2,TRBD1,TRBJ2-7,CASSSDTGTGAYEQYF,TGTGCCAGCAGCTCCGATACCGGGACAGGGGCCTACGAGCAGTACTTC
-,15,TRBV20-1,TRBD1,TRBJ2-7,CSARDAGQGPYEQYF,TGCAGTGCTAGAGACGCGGGACAGGGTCCCTACGAGCAGTACTTC
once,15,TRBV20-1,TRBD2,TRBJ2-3,CSARDPSGSTDTQYF,TGCAGTGCTAGAGATCCTAGCGGTAGCACAGATACGCAGTATTTT
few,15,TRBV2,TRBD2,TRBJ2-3,CASSRSSGSTDTQYF,TGTGCCAGCAGCCGATCTAGCGGCTCGACAGATACGCAGTATTTT